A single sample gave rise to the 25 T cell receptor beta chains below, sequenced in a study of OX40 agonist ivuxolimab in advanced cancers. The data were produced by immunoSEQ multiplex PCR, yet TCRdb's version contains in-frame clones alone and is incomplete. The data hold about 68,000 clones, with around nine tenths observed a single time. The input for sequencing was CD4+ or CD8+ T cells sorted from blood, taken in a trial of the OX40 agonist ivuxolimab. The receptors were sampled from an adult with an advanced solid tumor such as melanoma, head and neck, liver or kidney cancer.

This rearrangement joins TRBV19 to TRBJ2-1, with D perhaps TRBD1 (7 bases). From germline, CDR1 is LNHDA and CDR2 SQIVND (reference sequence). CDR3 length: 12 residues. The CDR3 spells CVVTGDSLEQFF. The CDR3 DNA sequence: TGTGTTGTGACGGGGGACAGTCTTGAGCAGTTCTTC.

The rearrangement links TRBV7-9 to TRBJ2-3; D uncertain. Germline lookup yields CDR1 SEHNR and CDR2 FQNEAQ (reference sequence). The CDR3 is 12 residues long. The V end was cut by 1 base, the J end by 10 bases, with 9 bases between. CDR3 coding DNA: TGTGCCAGCAGCTTAGGCGTCCTGGCGCAGTATTTT. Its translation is CASSLGVLAQYF.

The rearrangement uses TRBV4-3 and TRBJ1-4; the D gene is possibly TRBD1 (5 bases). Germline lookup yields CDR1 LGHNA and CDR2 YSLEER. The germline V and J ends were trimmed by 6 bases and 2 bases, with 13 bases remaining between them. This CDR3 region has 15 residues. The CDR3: CASSHGGETNEKLFF. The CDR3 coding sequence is TGCGCCAGCAGTCACGGGGGAGAGACTAATGAAAAACTGTTTTTT.

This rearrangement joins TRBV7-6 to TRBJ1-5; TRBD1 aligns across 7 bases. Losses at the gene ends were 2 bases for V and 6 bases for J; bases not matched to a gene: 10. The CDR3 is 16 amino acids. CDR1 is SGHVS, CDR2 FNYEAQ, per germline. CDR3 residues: CASSLSLDRDGQPQHF. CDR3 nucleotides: TGTGCCAGCAGCTTATCCTTAGACAGGGACGGTCAGCCCCAGCATTTT.

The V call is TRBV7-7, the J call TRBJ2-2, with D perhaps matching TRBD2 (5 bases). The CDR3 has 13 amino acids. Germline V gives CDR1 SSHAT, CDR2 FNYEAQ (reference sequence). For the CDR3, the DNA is TGTGCTAGCGAAGGTGGGAACACCGGGGAGCTGTTTTTT. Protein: CASEGGNTGELFF.

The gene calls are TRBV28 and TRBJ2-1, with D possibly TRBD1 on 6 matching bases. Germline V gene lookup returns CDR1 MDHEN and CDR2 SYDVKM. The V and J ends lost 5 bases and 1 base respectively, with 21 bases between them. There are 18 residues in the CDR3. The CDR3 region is CASSPRTELLDSYNEQFF. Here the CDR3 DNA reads TGTGCCAGCAGTCCCCGGACAGAGCTTTTAGATTCCTACAATGAGCAGTTCTTC.

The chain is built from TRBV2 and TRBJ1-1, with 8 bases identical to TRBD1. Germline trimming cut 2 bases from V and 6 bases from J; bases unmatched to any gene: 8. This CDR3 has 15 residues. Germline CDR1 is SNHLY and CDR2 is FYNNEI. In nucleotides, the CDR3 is TGTGCCAGCAGTGAATCAGGGGGCGCTGAGGCTGAAGCTTTCTTT. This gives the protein CASSESGGAEAEAFF.

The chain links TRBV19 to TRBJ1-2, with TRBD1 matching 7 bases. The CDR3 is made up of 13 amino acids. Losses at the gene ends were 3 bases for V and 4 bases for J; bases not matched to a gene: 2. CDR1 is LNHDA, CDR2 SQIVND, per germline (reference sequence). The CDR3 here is CASSMGTVYGYTF. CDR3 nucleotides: TGTGCCAGTAGTATGGGGACAGTCTATGGCTACACCTTC.

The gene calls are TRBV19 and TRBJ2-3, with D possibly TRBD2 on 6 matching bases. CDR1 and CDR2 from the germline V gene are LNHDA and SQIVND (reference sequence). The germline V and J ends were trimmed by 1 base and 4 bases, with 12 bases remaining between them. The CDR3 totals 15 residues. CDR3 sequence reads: CASSIGGGTSDTQYF. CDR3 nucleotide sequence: TGTGCCAGTAGTATAGGAGGCGGGACTTCAGATACGCAGTATTTT. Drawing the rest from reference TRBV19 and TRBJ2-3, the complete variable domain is DGGITQSPKYLFRKEGQNVTLSCEQNLNHDAMYWYRQDPGQGLRLIYYSQIVNDFQKGDIAEGYSVSREKKESFPLTVTSAQKNPTAFYLCASSIGGGTSDTQYFGPGTRLTVL.

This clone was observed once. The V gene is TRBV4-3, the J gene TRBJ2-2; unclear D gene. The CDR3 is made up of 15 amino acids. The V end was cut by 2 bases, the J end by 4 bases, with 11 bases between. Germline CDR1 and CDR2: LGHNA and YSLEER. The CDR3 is CASSQYAIRTGELFF. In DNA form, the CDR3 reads TGCGCCAGCAGCCAATACGCCATACGCACCGGGGAGCTGTTTTTT.

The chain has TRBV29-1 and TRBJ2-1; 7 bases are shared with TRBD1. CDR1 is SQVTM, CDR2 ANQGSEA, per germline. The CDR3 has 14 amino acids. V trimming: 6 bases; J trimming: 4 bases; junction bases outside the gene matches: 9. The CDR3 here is CSVPPGTVYNEQFF. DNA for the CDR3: TGCAGCGTCCCCCCCGGGACAGTTTACAATGAGCAGTTCTTC.

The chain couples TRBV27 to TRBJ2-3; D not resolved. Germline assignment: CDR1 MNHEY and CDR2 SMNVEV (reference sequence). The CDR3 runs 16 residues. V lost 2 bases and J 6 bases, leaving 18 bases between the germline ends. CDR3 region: CASSLITGYRADTQYF. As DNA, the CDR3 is TGTGCCAGCAGTTTAATTACGGGCTATCGTGCCGATACGCAGTATTTT.

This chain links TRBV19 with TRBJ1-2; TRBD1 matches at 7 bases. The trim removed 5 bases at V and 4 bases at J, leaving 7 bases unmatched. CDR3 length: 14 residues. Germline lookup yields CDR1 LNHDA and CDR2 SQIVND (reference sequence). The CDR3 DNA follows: TGTGCCAGTAGTGGGGACAGATCTAGCTATGGCTACACCTTC. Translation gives CASSGDRSSYGYTF. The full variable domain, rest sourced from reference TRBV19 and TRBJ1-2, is DGGITQSPKYLFRKEGQNVTLSCEQNLNHDAMYWYRQDPGQGLRLIYYSQIVNDFQKGDIAEGYSVSREKKESFPLTVTSAQKNPTAFYLCASSGDRSSYGYTFGSGTRLTVV.

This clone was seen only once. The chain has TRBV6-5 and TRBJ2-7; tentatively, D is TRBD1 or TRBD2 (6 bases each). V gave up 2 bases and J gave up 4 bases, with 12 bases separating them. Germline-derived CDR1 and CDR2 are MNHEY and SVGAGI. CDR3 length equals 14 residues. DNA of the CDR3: TGTGCCAGCAGTTACGGGGGGCTCCCATACGAGCAGTACTTC. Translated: CASSYGGLPYEQYF.

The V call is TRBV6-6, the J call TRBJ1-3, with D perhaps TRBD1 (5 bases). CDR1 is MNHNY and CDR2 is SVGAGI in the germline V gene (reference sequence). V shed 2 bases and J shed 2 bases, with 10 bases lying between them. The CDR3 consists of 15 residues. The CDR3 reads CASSYGRAPGNTIYF. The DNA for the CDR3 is TGTGCCAGCAGTTACGGCAGGGCACCTGGAAACACCATATATTTT.

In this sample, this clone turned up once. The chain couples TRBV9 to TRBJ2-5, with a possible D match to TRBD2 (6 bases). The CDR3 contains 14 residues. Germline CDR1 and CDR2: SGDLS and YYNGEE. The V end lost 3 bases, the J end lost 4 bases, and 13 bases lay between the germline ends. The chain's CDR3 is CASSASGVTETQYF. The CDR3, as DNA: TGTGCCAGCAGCGCCTCGGGGGTTACAGAGACCCAGTACTTC.

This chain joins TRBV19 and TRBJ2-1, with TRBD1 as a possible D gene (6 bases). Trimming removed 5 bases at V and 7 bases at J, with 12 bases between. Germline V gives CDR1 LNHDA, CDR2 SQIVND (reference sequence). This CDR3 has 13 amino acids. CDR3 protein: CASSPGQPNEQFF. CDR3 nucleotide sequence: TGTGCCAGTAGTCCTGGACAGCCGAATGAGCAGTTCTTC.

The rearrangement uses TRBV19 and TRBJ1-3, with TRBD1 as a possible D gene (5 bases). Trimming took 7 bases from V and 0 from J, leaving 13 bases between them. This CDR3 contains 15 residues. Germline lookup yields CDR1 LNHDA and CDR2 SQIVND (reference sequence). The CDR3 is CASTSPGFSGNTIYF. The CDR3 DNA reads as TGTGCCAGTACCTCACCAGGGTTCTCTGGAAACACCATATATTTT.

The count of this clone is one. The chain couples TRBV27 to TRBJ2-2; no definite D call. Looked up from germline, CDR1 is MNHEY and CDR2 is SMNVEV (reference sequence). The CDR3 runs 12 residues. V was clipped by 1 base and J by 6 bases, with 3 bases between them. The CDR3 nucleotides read TGTGCCAGCAGTTTATTAGCCGGGGAGCTGTTTTTT. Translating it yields CASSLLAGELFF.

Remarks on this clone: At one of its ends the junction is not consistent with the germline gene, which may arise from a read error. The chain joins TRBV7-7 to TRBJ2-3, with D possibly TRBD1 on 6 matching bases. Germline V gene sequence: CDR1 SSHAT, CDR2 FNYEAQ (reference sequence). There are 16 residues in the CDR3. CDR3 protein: CASSSGQTRSTDTQYF. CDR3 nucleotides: TGTGCTAGCAGCTCTGGACAGACCCGTAGCACAGATACGCAGTATTTT. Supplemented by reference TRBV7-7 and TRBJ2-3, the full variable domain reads GAGVSQSPRYKVTKRGQDVTLRCDPISSHATLYWYQQALGQGPEFLTYFNYEAQPDKSGLPSDRFSAERPEGSISTLTIQRTEQRDSAMYRCASSSGQTRSTDTQYFGPGTRLTVL.

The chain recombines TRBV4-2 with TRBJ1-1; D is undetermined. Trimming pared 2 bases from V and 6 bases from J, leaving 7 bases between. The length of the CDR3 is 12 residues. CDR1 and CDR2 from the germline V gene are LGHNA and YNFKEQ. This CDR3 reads CASSQNTAEAFF. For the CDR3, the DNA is TGTGCCAGCAGCCAAAACACCGCTGAAGCTTTCTTT.

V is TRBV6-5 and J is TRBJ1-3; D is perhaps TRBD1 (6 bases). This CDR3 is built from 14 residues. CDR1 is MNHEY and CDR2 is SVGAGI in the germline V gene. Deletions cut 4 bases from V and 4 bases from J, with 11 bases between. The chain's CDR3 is CASSSAGEGNTIYF. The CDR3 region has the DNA TGTGCCAGCAGTTCGGCAGGGGAGGGAAACACCATATATTTT.

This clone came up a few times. The CDR3 loop is CASSEYRYSNQPQHF. The CDR3 region has the DNA TGTGCCAGCAGTGAGTACAGGTATAGCAATCAGCCCCAGCATTTT. This sequence joins TRBV2 and TRBJ1-5; D possibly corresponds to TRBD1 (5 bases). This CDR3 contains 15 residues. Germline CDR1 SNHLY, CDR2 FYNNEI. V dropped 3 bases and J dropped 0 bases, with 9 bases sitting between them.

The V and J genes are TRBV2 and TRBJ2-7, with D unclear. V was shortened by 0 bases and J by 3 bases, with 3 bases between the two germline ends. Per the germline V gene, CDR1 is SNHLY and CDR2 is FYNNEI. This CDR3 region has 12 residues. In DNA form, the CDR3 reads TGTGCCAGCAGTGAAGCGGGCTACGAGCAGTACTTC. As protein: CASSEAGYEQYF.

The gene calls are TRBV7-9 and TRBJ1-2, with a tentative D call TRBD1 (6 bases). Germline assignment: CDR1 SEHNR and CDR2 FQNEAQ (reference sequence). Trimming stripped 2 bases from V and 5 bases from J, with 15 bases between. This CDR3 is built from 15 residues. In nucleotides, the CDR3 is TGTGCCAGCAGCTTAACCGGGACACAGATTTATGGCTACACCTTC. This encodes CASSLTGTQIYGYTF.